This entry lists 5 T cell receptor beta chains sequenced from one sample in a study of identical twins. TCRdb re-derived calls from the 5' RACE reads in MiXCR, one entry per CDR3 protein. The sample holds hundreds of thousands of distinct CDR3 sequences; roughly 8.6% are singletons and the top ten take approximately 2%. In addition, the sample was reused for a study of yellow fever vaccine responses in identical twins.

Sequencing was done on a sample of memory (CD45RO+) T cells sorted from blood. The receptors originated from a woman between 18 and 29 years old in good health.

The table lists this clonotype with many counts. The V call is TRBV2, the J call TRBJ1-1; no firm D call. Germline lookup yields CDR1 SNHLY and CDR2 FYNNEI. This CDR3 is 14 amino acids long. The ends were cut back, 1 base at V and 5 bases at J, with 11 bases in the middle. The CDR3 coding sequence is TGTGCCAGCAGTGAAGAGGCGGGGAGGACTGAAGCTTTCTTT. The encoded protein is CASSEEAGRTEAFF.

The CDR3 sequence is CASSLAGPEGAEAFF. CDR3 nucleotide sequence: TGCGCCAGCAGCTTGGCGGGTCCGGAGGGGGCTGAAGCTTTCTTT. The V gene is TRBV5-1, the J gene TRBJ1-1; maybe TRBD1 (6 bases). Deletions cut 0 bases from V and 6 bases from J, with 15 bases between. Germline loops: CDR1 SGHRS, CDR2 YFSETQ. CDR3 length: 15 residues.

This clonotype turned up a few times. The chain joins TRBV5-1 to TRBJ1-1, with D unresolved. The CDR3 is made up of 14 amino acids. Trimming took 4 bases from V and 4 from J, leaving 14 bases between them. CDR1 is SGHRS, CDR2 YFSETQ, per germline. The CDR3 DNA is TGCGCCAGCAGCGCCGAAGGCCGGAGCACTGAAGCTTTCTTT. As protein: CASSAEGRSTEAFF. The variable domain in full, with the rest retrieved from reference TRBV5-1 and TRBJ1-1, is KAGVTQTPRYLIKTRGQQVTLSCSPISGHRSVSWYQQTPGQGLQFLFEYFSETQRNKGNFPGRFSGRQFSNSRSEMNVSTLELGDSALYLCASSAEGRSTEAFFGQGTRLTVV.

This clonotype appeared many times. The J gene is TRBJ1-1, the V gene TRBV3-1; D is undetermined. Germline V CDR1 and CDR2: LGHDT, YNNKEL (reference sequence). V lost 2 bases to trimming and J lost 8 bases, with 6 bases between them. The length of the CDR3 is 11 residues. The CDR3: CASSQYREAFF. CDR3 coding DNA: TGTGCCAGCAGCCAATACCGAGAAGCTTTCTTT. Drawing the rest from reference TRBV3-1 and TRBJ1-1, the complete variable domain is DTAVSQTPKYLVTQMGNDKSIKCEQNLGHDTMYWYKQDSKKFLKIMFSYNNKELIINETVPNRFSPKSPDKAHLNLHINSLELGDSAVYFCASSQYREAFFGQGTRLTVV.

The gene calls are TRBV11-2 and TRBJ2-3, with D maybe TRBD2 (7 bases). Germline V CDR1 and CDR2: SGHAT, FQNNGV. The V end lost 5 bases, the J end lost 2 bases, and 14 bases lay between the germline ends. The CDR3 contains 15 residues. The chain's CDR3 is CASSRLGGATDTQYF. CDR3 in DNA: TGTGCCAGCAGCCGACTTGGGGGGGCCACAGATACGCAGTATTTT.